This T cell receptor (beta chain) stems from a study of PD-1 blockade in classical Hodgkin lymphoma. The length of the CDR3 is 16 residues. Trimming removed 0 bases from V and 1 base from J, with 14 bases in between. Germline-derived CDR1 and CDR2 are SGHRS and YFSETQ. Time point described: cycle 4 day 1 (C4D1), after 6 weeks of nivolumab. Each patient's relapse followed autologous stem cell transplantation, and brentuximab vedotin exposure varied. Out of thawed PBMCs, magnetic negative selection purified CD4+ T cells. Under best response, outcomes were complete response, partial response or progressive disease. Study findings and constraints: Still unresolved is the cause of the repertoire differences, which may be disease activity or prior therapy. CD4+ TCR diversity rose significantly by C4D1, and CD8+ TCR diversity did not. Newly diagnosed patients had diversity similar to the baseline diversity of complete responders.

Clones were sequenced by immunoSEQ multiplex PCR, and TCRdb holds only the in-frame ones, with some missing. The table has 2,000 or so clones, about 82% seen once. About this clone: The antigen is not known.

This chain joins TRBV5-1 and TRBJ2-7; D gene unclear. Source: CD4+ T cells from blood, taken before the fourth cycle of nivolumab. The clonotype comes from a human donor with classical Hodgkin lymphoma. The DNA for the CDR3 is TGCGCCAGCAGCTTGGTAGGCAGCTCACAATCCTACGAGCAGTACTTC. It yields the protein CASSLVGSSQSYEQYF.